Following are 27 T cell receptor beta chains from one sample sequenced in a study of T cells in localized non-small cell lung cancer (dated by TCRdb to 2019 to 2021). The library came from the immunoSEQ multiplex PCR assay. In TCRdb, the immuneACCESS table is reduced to in-frame sequences with V and J assigned. These tables do not hold every clone; where another copy was compared, an unresolved V gene accounts for under half, and the others remain unexplained. A total of some 51,000 clones appear in this sample, roughly 85% of them only once. The ten largest clones take up over 4% of the sample. Sequenced material: peripheral blood, taken before any cancer treatment. The origin of the receptors is a woman aged 35 to 75 with stage I lung adenocarcinoma.

The V and J genes are TRBV4-2 and TRBJ1-3; D is perhaps TRBD1 (5 bases). V was clipped by 1 base and J by 0 bases, with 16 bases between them. The CDR3 has 18 amino acids. Germline CDR1 reads LGHNA; CDR2 reads YNFKEQ. CDR3 in DNA: TGTGCCAGCAGCCAAGGACCCCGACAGACTAACTCTGGAAACACCATATATTTT. It specifies CASSQGPRQTNSGNTIYF.

The chain has TRBV18 and TRBJ2-1; weak D call: TRBD2 (6 bases). CDR1 is KGHSH, CDR2 LQKENI, per germline. V lost 0 bases and J 7 bases, leaving 13 bases between the germline ends. This CDR3 spans 15 amino acids. CDR3 nucleotides: TGTGCCAGCTCACCACCGAACGGGGGTTTTAATGAGCAGTTCTTC. It yields the protein CASSPPNGGFNEQFF.

The chain carries TRBV25-1 and TRBJ2-5, with TRBD1 as a possible D gene (5 bases). The germline gives CDR1 MGHDK, CDR2 SYGVNS. Between the trimmed V and J ends, which lost 0 bases and 3 bases, there was a span of 8 bases. The CDR3 is 14 amino acids. The chain's CDR3 is CASSEYKGKETQYF. For the CDR3, the DNA is TGTGCCAGCAGTGAATATAAGGGGAAAGAGACCCAGTACTTC.

In this sample, this clone turned up a few times. This chain connects TRBV30 to TRBJ1-3; TRBD1 might be the D (5 bases). Germline lookup yields CDR1 GTSNPN and CDR2 SVGIG (reference sequence). Trimming took off 4 bases at V and 0 bases at J, with 16 bases between the two ends. There are 16 residues in the CDR3. The CDR3 DNA reads as TGTGCCTGGAACCCCGACAGCCCAGTCTCTGGAAACACCATATATTTT. Translated, it gives CAWNPDSPVSGNTIYF.

The rearrangement joins TRBV7-9 to TRBJ2-4, with a tentative D call TRBD1 (6 bases). Per germline, CDR1 SEHNR and CDR2 FQNEAQ (reference sequence). V was shortened by 4 bases and J by 5 bases, with 12 bases between the two germline ends. The CDR3 contains 14 residues. The CDR3: CASSSENRENIQYF. CDR3 nucleotides: TGTGCCAGCAGCTCCGAAAACAGGGAAAACATTCAGTACTTC.

The V call is TRBV6-6, the J call TRBJ2-7; 8 bases are a match to TRBD2. Per germline, CDR1 MNHNY and CDR2 SVGAGI (reference sequence). The length of the CDR3 is 14 residues. The trim removed 7 bases at V and 0 bases at J, leaving 5 bases unmatched. The CDR3 is CASTPGGRSYEQYF. DNA for the CDR3: TGTGCCAGCACCCCGGGGGGGCGCTCCTACGAGCAGTACTTC.

Details on this clone: Other DNA sequences of this sample code for an identical CDR3. V is TRBV7-2 and J is TRBJ2-1, with TRBD2 identical over 8 bases. This CDR3 spans 15 amino acids. The germline V gene has CDR1 SGHTA and CDR2 FQGNSA. V lost 4 bases and J lost 2; bases outside the gene matches: 4. The CDR3, as DNA: TGTGCCAGCAGCTCACTAGCGGCCACCTACAATGAGCAGTTCTTC. It encodes CASSSLAATYNEQFF.

This clone was seen only once. J is TRBJ2-3 and V is TRBV7-3; the D gene could be TRBD1 or TRBD2 (5 bases each). Trimming shortened V by 6 bases and J by 6 bases, and 19 bases separated the two germline ends. This CDR3 contains 15 residues. The germline V gene has CDR1 SGHTA and CDR2 FQGTGA. CDR3 nucleotides: TGTGCCAGCAGTCAGAGGGGCCAACCCGAGGATACGCAGTATTTT. It translates to CASSQRGQPEDTQYF.

The genes are TRBV19 and TRBJ2-7; the match to TRBD2 covers 12 bases. Trimming at V came to 4 bases and at J to 3 bases, leaving 4 bases not matched to a gene. The CDR3 runs 15 residues. The germline gives CDR1 LNHDA, CDR2 SQIVND (reference sequence). Here the CDR3 DNA reads TGTGCCAGTAGTAGGACTAGCGGGGTTCTCTACGAGCAGTACTTC. It translates to CASSRTSGVLYEQYF.

CDR3 sequence (DNA): TGTGCCAGCAGCTTGGTGACGAACACCGGGGAGCTGTTTTTT. Residues: CASSLVTNTGELFF. V and J are TRBV5-8 and TRBJ2-2, with no clear D. Germline CDR1 and CDR2: SGHTS and YDEGEE. V lost 0 bases and J 0 bases, leaving 3 bases between the germline ends. This CDR3 has 14 amino acids.

The genes are TRBV19 and TRBJ1-5, with 7 positions matching TRBD1. V shed 1 base and J 6 bases; nucleotides not matched to a gene: 6. The CDR3 covers 15 residues. Germline V gene data show CDR1 as LNHDA and CDR2 as SQIVND (reference sequence). The CDR3 region has the DNA TGTGCCAGTAGTATAGGAGGGGGCAGGAGTCAGCCCCAGCATTTT. Translated: CASSIGGGRSQPQHF. Together with reference TRBV19 and TRBJ1-5, the CDR3 gives the full variable domain: DGGITQSPKYLFRKEGQNVTLSCEQNLNHDAMYWYRQDPGQGLRLIYYSQIVNDFQKGDIAEGYSVSREKKESFPLTVTSAQKNPTAFYLCASSIGGGRSQPQHFGDGTRLSIL.

The chain uses TRBV11-2 and TRBJ2-1, with D unresolved. This CDR3 is built from 16 residues. Germline V CDR1 and CDR2: SGHAT, FQNNGV. With 3 bases removed from V and 2 bases from J, the gap between germline ends came to 14 bases. DNA of the CDR3: TGTGCCAGCAGCTTGTATCAAGCAGGACCCTACAATGAGCAGTTCTTC. Residues: CASSLYQAGPYNEQFF.

The chain recombines TRBV5-1 with TRBJ1-2; TRBD1 matches at 9 bases. Germline CDR1 SGHRS, CDR2 YFSETQ. CDR3 length: 14 residues. Trimming cost V 3 bases and J 2 bases; bases outside gene matches: 2. This CDR3 is CASSSTGGNYGYTF. CDR3 nucleotide sequence: TGCGCCAGCAGCTCGACAGGGGGGAACTATGGCTACACCTTC.

The chain couples TRBV6-5 to TRBJ2-3; D possibly corresponds to TRBD2 (5 bases). The CDR3 spans 15 residues. Germline V CDR1 and CDR2: MNHEY, SVGAGI. Trimming left V 1 base short and J 4 bases short, with 12 bases between. CDR3 bases: TGTGCCAGCAGTTACTTCGGGGAGCCTTCAGATACGCAGTATTTT. Residues: CASSYFGEPSDTQYF.

The chain couples TRBV5-1 to TRBJ1-1; D is ambiguous. V was trimmed by 0 bases and J by 1 base, leaving 4 bases between them. Germline values: CDR1 SGHRS, CDR2 YFSETQ. The CDR3 runs 13 residues. CDR3 loop: CASSLDRNTEAFF. DNA of the CDR3: TGCGCCAGCAGCTTGGACAGGAACACTGAAGCTTTCTTT.

V is TRBV6-5 and J is TRBJ1-2, with D maybe TRBD1 (6 bases). The V and J ends lost 8 bases and 5 bases respectively, with 18 bases between them. Germline CDR1 and CDR2: MNHEY and SVGAGI. The CDR3 is made up of 14 amino acids. CDR3 bases: TGTGCCAGCTCCTCACAGGGTGGAAAATATGGCTACACCTTC. Its translation: CASSSQGGKYGYTF.

This chain joins TRBV6-1 and TRBJ2-7, with a weak D call TRBD2 (5 bases). V dropped 1 base and J dropped 0 bases, with 7 bases sitting between them. Looked up from germline, CDR1 is MNHNS and CDR2 is SASEGT. This CDR3 region has 14 residues. The CDR3 region has the DNA TGTGCCAGCAGTGAAGGCGGGCCCTCCTACGAGCAGTACTTC. This gives the protein CASSEGGPSYEQYF.

The chain employs TRBV2 and TRBJ1-5; D not certain. The CDR3 is 14 amino acids. Germline CDR1 is SNHLY and CDR2 is FYNNEI. Between the trimmed V and J ends, which lost 3 bases and 0 bases, there was a span of 6 bases. CDR3 DNA: TGTGCCAGCAGTGAGCTCGATAGCAATCAGCCCCAGCATTTT. Encoded protein: CASSELDSNQPQHF.

The V and J genes are TRBV6-5 and TRBJ2-1; 7 positions agree with TRBD2. The CDR3 contains 15 residues. Trimming removed 4 bases from V and 0 bases from J; junction bases left unmatched: 3. Germline CDR1 MNHEY, CDR2 SVGAGI. The chain's CDR3 is CASSFTGGSYNEQFF. CDR3 DNA sequence: TGTGCCAGCAGTTTCACGGGGGGCTCCTACAATGAGCAGTTCTTC.

There are a few counts of this clone. The V and J genes are TRBV10-3 and TRBJ1-5; D not resolved. The CDR3 totals 13 residues. Germline V gene sequence: CDR1 ENHRY, CDR2 SYGVKD. V lost 6 bases, J lost 8 bases, and 14 bases lay in between. CDR3 sequence: CAIRDDLKKPQHF. CDR3 sequence (DNA): TGTGCCATCAGAGATGACCTTAAGAAGCCCCAGCATTTT.

V and J are TRBV7-2 and TRBJ2-1; 9 nucleotides align to TRBD2. Trimming removed 1 base from V and 3 bases from J; junction bases left unmatched: 7. This CDR3 spans 17 amino acids. The germline V gene has CDR1 SGHTA and CDR2 FQGNSA. CDR3 nucleotide sequence: TGTGCCAGCAGCTTAGGATTTAGCGGGGGCCACTACAATGAGCAGTTCTTC. It is translated as CASSLGFSGGHYNEQFF.

This clone has only a few counts. The chain recombines TRBV7-9 with TRBJ2-6, with D perhaps TRBD1 or TRBD2 (5 bases each). The germline V gene has CDR1 SEHNR and CDR2 FQNEAQ (reference sequence). Trimming cost V 2 bases and J 0 bases, with 8 bases left between them. This CDR3 has 16 residues. This CDR3 reads CASSLQGDSGANVLTF. The CDR3 DNA is TGTGCCAGCAGCTTACAGGGAGACTCTGGGGCCAACGTCCTGACTTTC.

The chain carries TRBV27 and TRBJ2-6, with no clear D. Germline V gene sequence: CDR1 MNHEY, CDR2 SMNVEV (reference sequence). With 2 bases removed from V and 2 bases from J, the gap between germline ends came to 7 bases. The CDR3 runs to 15 residues. CDR3 residues: CASSLRRPGANVLTF. CDR3 nucleotide sequence: TGTGCCAGCAGTTTACGGAGACCTGGGGCCAACGTCCTGACTTTC. Together with reference TRBV27 and TRBJ2-6, the CDR3 gives the full variable domain: EAQVTQNPRYLITVTGKKLTVTCSQNMNHEYMSWYRQDPGLGLRQIYYSMNVEVTDKGDVPEGYKVSRKEKRNFPLILESPSPNQTSLYFCASSLRRPGANVLTFGAGSRLTVL.

The V and J genes are TRBV7-9 and TRBJ1-1; D possibly corresponds to TRBD1 (6 bases). Germline loops: CDR1 SEHNR, CDR2 FQNEAQ (reference sequence). Trimming took off 3 bases at V and 5 bases at J, with 7 bases between the two ends. The CDR3 consists of 12 residues. In DNA, the CDR3 is TGTGCCAGCAGCTTTACAGGGACTGAAGCTTTCTTT. Translation gives CASSFTGTEAFF.

By its share, this clone is medium-sized. The chain couples TRBV18 to TRBJ2-1; D unresolved. Trimming cost V 4 bases and J 8 bases, with 12 bases left between them. CDR3 length equals 13 residues. CDR1 and CDR2 from the germline V gene are KGHSH and LQKENI. The CDR3 DNA is TGTGCCAGCTCACAAATACCCGCGGATGAGCAGTTCTTC. The encoded protein is CASSQIPADEQFF. The full variable domain, with the rest looked up from reference TRBV18 and TRBJ2-1, is NAGVMQNPRHLVRRRGQEARLRCSPMKGHSHVYWYRQLPEEGLKFMVYLQKENIIDESGMPKERFSAEFPKEGPSILRIQQVVRGDSAAYFCASSQIPADEQFFGPGTRLTVL.

This clone occurred once. This chain uses TRBV5-1 with TRBJ2-7, with D perhaps assigned TRBD1 or TRBD2 (5 bases each). V lost 0 bases and J lost 5, with 9 bases in between. The germline V gene encodes CDR1 SGHRS and CDR2 YFSETQ. This CDR3 is built from 13 residues. DNA for the CDR3: TGCGCCAGCAGCTTGGTAGGGACCCACGAGCAGTACTTC. Its protein is CASSLVGTHEQYF.

V is TRBV19 and J is TRBJ2-5; D not certain. The V and J ends lost 3 bases and 5 bases respectively, with 10 bases between them. This CDR3 has 13 residues. Germline V gives CDR1 LNHDA, CDR2 SQIVND (reference sequence). CDR3 sequence reads: CASSMNTRETQYF. DNA of the CDR3: TGTGCCAGTAGTATGAACACCCGGGAGACCCAGTACTTC.